This T cell receptor beta chain was captured by sequencing in a study of blood T cell repertoires in COVID-19 (TCRdb year 2020). With regard to the full study: Collaborator samples came from the United States, Italy and Spain and covered acute and convalescent phases of COVID-19. Deeply sampled blood TCRbeta repertoires from subjects exposed to, actively infected with, or recovered from COVID-19 were included in the dataset. Where available, HLA class I and class II types were taken from metadata supplied by the sample provider and were not determined by assay-based typing. The material from the prospective study consisted of cDNA or gDNA derived from T cells, B-cell-depleted T cells, or PBMCs. Samples came from the ongoing ImmuneRACE study (first 160 participants) plus 1,254 subjects from 6 global collaborators. Sample metadata almost always included a de-identified subject ID, COVID-19 status, age in years and sex. A freely available public database, intended as a resource for researchers studying the immune response to SARS-CoV-2, is where the repertoires were released. General conclusions and limits of the study: The quantity of clinical and demographic metadata differed by source and by participant and was supplied without curation.

Reading the germline V gene gives CDR1 SGHRS and CDR2 YFSETQ. There are 15 amino acids in the CDR3, from cysteine to phenylalanine inclusive. The read is trimmed to its CDR3 DNA, 45 bases read in frame from base 1. V loses 4 bases, J loses 2 bases, and the germline ends lie 15 bases apart. Whole blood was collected in K2EDTA tubes by collaborating institutions according to the institutions' own protocols. For TCRbeta analysis, collaborators shipped samples as frozen whole blood, isolated PBMCs, or DNA extracted from either of those sample types. TCRbeta CDR3 regions were amplified from genomic DNA by means of the immunoSEQ Assay, a bias-controlled multiplex PCR. On the study's bioinformatics: The number of nucleated cells in each sample was estimated by amplification of reference gene primers within the assay. To quantify the absolute abundance of each unique TCRbeta CDR3 rearrangement, sequence reads were collapsed and filtered. For each sample, productive Simpson clonality was calculated as the square root of Simpson's diversity index over productive rearrangements. The source is immuneACCESS, and TCRdb retained only in-frame sequences with V and J called. Part of the clones is not carried over; for the studies checked, unresolved V genes explain less than half of this, and the remainder is unexplained. V and J calls and clone size follow that table, whereas D and trimming were derived from the DNA. For this sample the table gives around 150,000 clones, of which less than 85% were detected only once. The leading ten clones occupy under 4% of the sample.

Of note for this clone: Its specific antigen is unknown. No base quality values were provided; no much bigger clone lies one nucleotide off.

Sequencing was carried out using peripheral blood. The TCR sequence derives from a human donor with acute or convalescent COVID-19. The donor label of this sample is uncertain. The chain employs TRBV5-1 and TRBJ1-1, with the D gene too uncertain to name. At the DNA level, the sequence is TGCGCCAGCAGCCTCTTATCCCTTCCCAACACTGAAGCTTTCTTT. Its protein reads: CASSLLSLPNTEAFF.